These T cell receptor beta chains were read from a single sample in a study of T cells in Graves' hyperthyroidism and ophthalmopathy. TCRdb analysed the multiplex PCR reads with MiXCR anew, one entry per CDR3 protein. The sample holds fewer than 350,000 distinct CDR3 sequences; over 20% are singletons and the top ten take around 50%. Sequenced input: blood. Receptors originate from a woman aged 50 to 60 with Graves' hyperthyroidism. Both conserved end residues are part of each CDR3. The D gene is left open where the match is weak. Only some rows state a clone size, as once, few, many or a class for expanded clones.

>14|NA|TRBV29-1|TRBJ2-1|NA
TGCAGCGTCCCGACACCGAGCTCCTACAATGAGCAGTTCTTC
CSVPTPSSYNEQFF
>16|NA|TRBV6-1|TRBJ1-3|many
TGTGCCAGCATTCCGGGAAGGGCCTTCTCTGGAAACACCATATATTTT
CASIPGRAFSGNTIYF
>16|TRBD1|TRBV4-1|TRBJ2-7|few
TGCGCCAGCAGCCAATCCGGGACAGGGGTTCCCTACGAGCAGTACTTC
CASSQSGTGVPYEQYF
>16|NA|TRBV18|TRBJ1-2|many
TGTGCCAGCTCACGAGTGTCGGGGGCAAGTAACTATGGCTACACCTTC
CASSRVSGASNYGYTF
>15|TRBD1|TRBV4-1|TRBJ1-2|NA
TGCGCCAGCAGCCAAGATGACAGGGGTACCTATGGCTACACCTTC
CASSQDDRGTYGYTF
>19|TRBD2|TRBV7-9|TRBJ2-2|few
TGTGCCAGCAGCTTAGCCTCGACTAGCGGGCGGGCCAGCACCGGGGAGCTGTTTTTT
CASSLASTSGRASTGELFF
>14|NA|TRBV19|TRBJ2-7|once
TGTGCCAGTAGTCTAAGTCTAAGCTCCTACGAGCAGTACTTC
CASSLSLSSYEQYF
>15|TRBD1|TRBV7-8|TRBJ2-7|NA
TGTGCCAGCAGCTCTTCCAGGGGGCTCTCCTACGAGCAGTACTTC
CASSSSRGLSYEQYF
>13|NA|TRBV4-2|TRBJ2-5|many
TGTGCCAGCAGCGCGGACAGACAAGAGACCCAGTACTTC
CASSADRQETQYF
>17|NA|TRBV7-2|TRBJ1-2|NA
TGTGCCAGCAGCTTAGGTTGGGGTCAGGGGCGTAACTATGGCTACACCTTC
CASSLGWGQGRNYGYTF
>14|NA|TRBV2|TRBJ2-2|many
TGTGCCAGCAGTGATAGGACGGACGACGGGGAGCTGTTTTTT
CASSDRTDDGELFF
>18|NA|TRBV2|TRBJ1-2|NA
TGTGCCAGCAGTGAAGCGAGTTTTTCGGCAGGCACCTTCTATCGCTACACCTTC
CASSEASFSAGTFYRYTF
>13|NA|TRBV27|TRBJ2-5|NA
TGTGCCAGCGTACGACACAACCAAGAGACCCAGTACTTC
CASVRHNQETQYF
>11|NA|TRBV28|TRBJ2-1|NA
TGTGCCGTCCACTCTCACAATGAGCGGTTCTTC
CAVHSHNERFF
>15|NA|TRBV12-3/TRBV12-4|TRBJ2-5|many
TGTGCCAGCAGTTTAATACCCCCCGAGCAAGAGACCCAGTACTTC
CASSLIPPEQETQYF
>15|TRBD1|TRBV20-1|TRBJ2-2|many
TGCAGTGCGCTCACGGGACAGGGTTTCACCGGGGAGCTGTTTTTT
CSALTGQGFTGELFF
>14|TRBD1|TRBV7-9|TRBJ2-7|NA
TGTGCCAGCAGCTTGACAGGGACCCTCTACGAGCAGTACTTC
CASSLTGTLYEQYF
>14|NA|TRBV5-1|TRBJ2-4|NA
TGCGCCAGCAGCACAGGGATAGCCAAAAACATTCAGTACTTC
CASSTGIAKNIQYF
>13|NA|TRBV5-1|TRBJ2-1|NA
TGCGCCAGCAGCTTTCAGGAAGGGAATGAGCAGTTCTTC
CASSFQEGNEQFF
>13|NA|TRBV14|TRBJ2-1|few
TGTGCCAGCAGCCAAGATGTATCCGGGCAGCAGTTCTTC
CASSQDVSGQQFF
>15|NA|TRBV19|TRBJ1-5|NA
TGTGCCAGTAGTGTTACAGGGCATAGCAATCAGCCCCAGCATTTT
CASSVTGHSNQPQHF
>14|TRBD1|TRBV6-9|TRBJ2-7|NA
TGTGCCAGCAGTTACCAGACAGGGGGCTACGAGCAGTACTTC
CASSYQTGGYEQYF
>13|TRBD2|TRBV6-1|TRBJ2-1|NA
TGTGCCAGCAGTTACTTAGCGGGGGCGGAGCAGTTCTTC
CASSYLAGAEQFF
>14|TRBD2|TRBV7-9|TRBJ2-3|many
TGTGCCAGCAGCTCCAGCGGGGGGGCAGATACGCAGTATTTT
CASSSSGGADTQYF
>15|NA|TRBV27|TRBJ1-1|NA
TGTGCCAGCAGTTCCAGAGGCCGAACGGGGTCTGAAGCTTTCTTT
CASSSRGRTGSEAFF
>16|TRBD1|TRBV4-1|TRBJ1-4|NA
TGCGCCAGCAGCCCATCGAACAGGGGAACTAATGAAAAACTGTTTTTT
CASSPSNRGTNEKLFF
>17|NA|TRBV28|TRBJ1-4|many
TGTGCCAGCAGACACGGACAGAGGCGTAGGGGAGAGGAAAAACTGTTTTTT
CASRHGQRRRGEEKLFF
>15|NA|TRBV6-1|TRBJ2-1|NA
TGTGCCAGCAGTGAACAGGGGCAGGGACCCTACGAGCAGTTCTTC
CASSEQGQGPYEQFF
>16|NA|TRBV3-1|TRBJ1-3|many
TGTGCCAGCAGCCAAGTGCCGGGCGTAGGCGGAAACACCATATATTTT
CASSQVPGVGGNTIYF
>13|NA|TRBV9|TRBJ1-1|many
TGTGCCAGCAGCGCAGGTAGGGACACTGAAGCTTTCTTT
CASSAGRDTEAFF
>14|TRBD1|TRBV29-1|TRBJ2-2|NA
TGCAGCGGTTCATTTACAGGGGCCACCGGGGAGCTGTTTTTT
CSGSFTGATGELFF
>16|TRBD1|TRBV5-1|TRBJ1-4|many
TGCGCCAGCAGCTTGGGAACAGGGGGAACTAATGAAAAACTGTTTTTT
CASSLGTGGTNEKLFF
>13|TRBD1|TRBV6-1|TRBJ2-1|many
TGTGCCAGCAGAGGGACAGTTTACAATGAGCAGTTCTTC
CASRGTVYNEQFF
>15|NA|TRBV7-9|TRBJ2-7|many
TGTGCCAGCAGCTTAGTGGGTGCAAGCTCCTACGAGCAGTACTTC
CASSLVGASSYEQYF
>15|TRBD1|TRBV7-9|TRBJ1-3|NA
TGTGCCAGCAGCTTAACAGGGGGCTCTGGAAACACCATATATTTT
CASSLTGGSGNTIYF
>18|NA|TRBV28|TRBJ1-6|many
TGTGCCAGCAGTTTAGGGAGGGGAACAGCGGCCGGGAATTCACCCCTCCACTTT
CASSLGRGTAAGNSPLHF
>13|TRBD1|TRBV5-1|TRBJ2-7|few
TGCGCCAGCAGCGTACAGGGGCGAGGCGAGCAGTACTTC
CASSVQGRGEQYF
>16|NA|TRBV11-2|TRBJ2-2|many
TGTGCCAGCAGGCGGCCCGGGACCCCAGAGGGCGGGGAGCTGTTTTTT
CASRRPGTPEGGELFF
>14|NA|TRBV15|TRBJ2-3|many
TGTGCCACAGGGCGCGGGGCCGGTACAGATACGCAGTATTTT
CATGRGAGTDTQYF
>16|NA|TRBV3-1|TRBJ2-6|NA
TGTGCCAGCAGCCAAACGGGTTTTTCTGGGGCCAACGTCCTGACTTTC
CASSQTGFSGANVLTF
>13|NA|TRBV12-3/TRBV12-4|TRBJ2-7|NA
TGTGCCAGCAGCCGCGGGGGCGGTTACGAGCAGTACTTC
CASSRGGGYEQYF
>18|TRBD2|TRBV4-1|TRBJ2-1|many
TGCGCCAGCAGACCGGGACTAACGGGACTAGCGGGAGAAAATGAGCAGTTCTTC
CASRPGLTGLAGENEQFF
>14|TRBD2|TRBV20-1|TRBJ2-1|many
TGCAGTGCTTTTAGCGGGGCCTCCTACAATGAGCAGTTCTTC
CSAFSGASYNEQFF
>16|TRBD1|TRBV4-1|TRBJ2-1|NA
TGCGCCAGCAGCCAAGTTGGACAGGGGAGGATTGGGGAGCAGTTCTTC
CASSQVGQGRIGEQFF
>15|TRBD1|TRBV5-1|TRBJ1-3|many
TGCGCCAGCAGCAGTTCCGGGACAGCTGGAAACACCATATATTTT
CASSSSGTAGNTIYF
>13|NA|TRBV19|TRBJ2-7|many
TGTGCCAGTAGTAAACAAGGATCCTCCGAGCAGTACTTC
CASSKQGSSEQYF
>13|NA|TRBV29-1|TRBJ1-2|many
TGCAGCGTTGAAAAGGGGGAGGACTATGGCTACACCTTC
CSVEKGEDYGYTF
>14|NA|TRBV12-3/TRBV12-4|TRBJ2-5|many
TGTGCCACCGCTGGAGACAAGCATAGGGAGACCCAGTACTTC
CATAGDKHRETQYF
>14|NA|TRBV7-3|TRBJ2-2|few
TGTGCCAGCAGCCAAGGGCTCACTACCGGGGAGCTGTTTTTT
CASSQGLTTGELFF
>17|NA|TRBV24-1|TRBJ2-1|NA
TGTGCCACCAGTGATGCCTCGCGCCCCATACGCTACAATGAGCAGTTCTTC
CATSDASRPIRYNEQFF
>13|NA|TRBV12-3/TRBV12-4|TRBJ2-5|few
TGTGCCAGCAGACTCCAAGACGGAGAGACCCAGTACTTC
CASRLQDGETQYF
>15|TRBD1|TRBV2|TRBJ1-6|many
TGTGCCAGCAGTGTTACAGGGGGCGGTAATTCACCCCTCCACTTT
CASSVTGGGNSPLHF
>15|NA|TRBV5-1|TRBJ1-1|many
TGCGCCAGCAGCTCGGACAGCCCCGGAGACACTGAAGCTTTCTTT
CASSSDSPGDTEAFF
>17|TRBD1|TRBV30|TRBJ1-3|few
TGTGCCTGGAGGGACCATCTGACAGGGGTGACCGGAAACACCATATATTTT
CAWRDHLTGVTGNTIYF
>14|NA|TRBV28|TRBJ2-7|many
TGTGCCAGCAAATTGGGTGACAGTTCCTACGAGCAGTACTTC
CASKLGDSSYEQYF
>13|TRBD1|TRBV30|TRBJ1-5|many
TGTGCCTGGAGTCCGACAGGGAATCAGCCCCAGCATTTT
CAWSPTGNQPQHF
>11|NA|TRBV2|TRBJ2-7|many
TGTGCCAGCAGTGAGTTCTACGAGCAGTACTTC
CASSEFYEQYF
>16|NA|TRBV3-1|TRBJ2-7|many
TGTGCCAGCAGCCAATCCCTTAAACCGAGCTCCTACGAGCAGTACTTC
CASSQSLKPSSYEQYF
>15|NA|TRBV6-1|TRBJ2-7|many
TGTGCCAGCAGTTCAGTCCCCAGACAGTTCGGCGAGCAGTACTTC
CASSSVPRQFGEQYF
>15|NA|TRBV7-8|TRBJ2-3|many
TGTGCCAGCAGCTTAAGGGGGGCGAGCACAGATACGCAGTATTTT
CASSLRGASTDTQYF